Following are 10 T cell receptor beta chains from one sample sequenced in a study of blood T cell repertoires in COVID-19. The protocol was immunoSEQ multiplex PCR, while the TCRdb copy is restricted to in-frame clones and leaves out a portion. The top ten clones hold over 15% of a sample with 200,000 or so clones, 70% to 90% of them seen once. The specimen was peripheral blood. These receptor sequences come from a middle-aged man with COVID-19, enrolled during active disease.

The V gene is TRBV7-6, the J gene TRBJ2-3; the D gene is possibly TRBD1 (6 bases). CDR3 length equals 15 residues. The germline V and J ends were trimmed by 1 base and 3 bases, with 11 bases remaining between them. The germline CDR1 and CDR2 sequences are SGHVS and FNYEAQ. CDR3 loop: CASSLEGVRTDTQYF. CDR3 nucleotides: TGTGCCAGCAGCTTAGAGGGGGTCCGAACAGATACGCAGTATTTT.

This chain links TRBV5-1 with TRBJ1-2; 10 bases align to TRBD1. V was clipped by 5 bases and J by 6 bases; unmatched bases: 4. Germline CDR1 and CDR2: SGHRS and YFSETQ. The length of the CDR3 is 13 residues. The chain's CDR3 is CASRTDRGNGYTF. The CDR3 nucleotides are TGCGCCAGCAGGACGGACAGGGGGAATGGCTACACCTTC. The variable domain in full, completed from reference TRBV5-1 and TRBJ1-2, reads KAGVTQTPRYLIKTRGQQVTLSCSPISGHRSVSWYQQTPGQGLQFLFEYFSETQRNKGNFPGRFSGRQFSNSRSEMNVSTLELGDSALYLCASRTDRGNGYTFGSGTRLTVV.

The chain employs TRBV3-1 (or the pseudogene TRBV3-2) and TRBJ1-2; no reliable D call. This CDR3 comprises 16 residues. Germline values: CDR1 LGHDT, CDR2 YNNKEL (reference sequence). V was trimmed by 1 base and J by 4 bases, leaving 16 bases between them. The CDR3 here is CASSQGPGGASYGYTF. The CDR3 region has the DNA TGTGCCAGCAGCCAAGGCCCGGGTGGCGCTTCCTATGGCTACACCTTC.

This clone showed up just a few times. The genes are TRBV7-9 and TRBJ1-6, with 8 bases identical to TRBD1. Germline-derived CDR1 and CDR2 are SEHNR and FQNEAQ (reference sequence). V trimming: 4 bases; J trimming: 7 bases; junction bases outside the gene matches: 9. The CDR3 covers 16 residues. CDR3 protein: CASSSSGGAENSPLHF. CDR3 DNA: TGTGCCAGCAGCTCCTCAGGGGGCGCAGAAAATTCACCCCTCCACTTT.

V and J are TRBV11-2 and TRBJ2-1, with D possibly matching TRBD2 (6 bases). Germline V lookup: CDR1 SGHAT, CDR2 FQNNGV. This CDR3 region has 15 residues. V lost 7 bases and J 0 bases, leaving 13 bases between the germline ends. Here the CDR3 reads CASTPGLHSYNEQFF. The CDR3 DNA is TGTGCCAGCACACCGGGACTTCACTCCTACAATGAGCAGTTCTTC.

The rearrangement links TRBV9 to TRBJ2-7, with D unclear. The CDR3 has 12 residues. Germline values: CDR1 SGDLS, CDR2 YYNGEE. Trimming cost V 2 bases and J 6 bases, with 9 bases left between them. The CDR3 nucleotides are TGTGCCAGCAGCGTGGGCGTTGGCGAGCAGTACTTC. This gives the protein CASSVGVGEQYF.

The rearrangement joins TRBV3-1 (or the pseudogene TRBV3-2) to TRBJ2-1, with 10 bases fitting TRBD2. The CDR3 is made up of 13 amino acids. The J segment lost 9 bases and the V segment lost 5 bases, leaving 4 bases of the junction unmatched. Germline CDR1 LGHDT, CDR2 YNNKEL (reference sequence). The CDR3 loop is CASSFGTSVEQFF. DNA of the CDR3: TGTGCCAGCAGCTTCGGGACTAGCGTTGAGCAGTTCTTC.

The rearrangement links TRBV3-1 (or the pseudogene TRBV3-2) to TRBJ2-7, with 13 positions matching TRBD2. The CDR3 length is 15 residues. The V segment lost 4 bases and the J segment 6 bases; nucleotides outside the gene matches: 6. Germline V gene data show CDR1 as LGHDT and CDR2 as YNNKEL (reference sequence). The CDR3 here is CASSRGLAGAVEQYF. CDR3 coding DNA: TGTGCCAGCAGCCGAGGACTAGCGGGAGCTGTCGAGCAGTACTTC.

The V gene is TRBV11-3, the J gene TRBJ2-2; D is uncertain. Germline V CDR1 and CDR2: SGHNT, YENEEA. The CDR3 totals 14 residues. The V end was cut by 6 bases, the J end by 4 bases, with 12 bases between. Here the CDR3 reads CASRQRSSTGELFF. The CDR3 nucleotides are TGTGCCAGCAGACAAAGGAGTTCCACCGGGGAGCTGTTTTTT.

The chain couples TRBV5-6 to TRBJ2-1; perhaps TRBD2 as D (5 bases). CDR1 and CDR2 (germline): SGHDT, YYEEEE. The CDR3 spans 12 residues. With 5 bases removed from V and 6 bases from J, the gap between germline ends came to 9 bases. The CDR3 reads CASRASLNEQFF. The CDR3, as DNA: TGTGCCAGCAGGGCTAGCCTCAATGAGCAGTTCTTC.